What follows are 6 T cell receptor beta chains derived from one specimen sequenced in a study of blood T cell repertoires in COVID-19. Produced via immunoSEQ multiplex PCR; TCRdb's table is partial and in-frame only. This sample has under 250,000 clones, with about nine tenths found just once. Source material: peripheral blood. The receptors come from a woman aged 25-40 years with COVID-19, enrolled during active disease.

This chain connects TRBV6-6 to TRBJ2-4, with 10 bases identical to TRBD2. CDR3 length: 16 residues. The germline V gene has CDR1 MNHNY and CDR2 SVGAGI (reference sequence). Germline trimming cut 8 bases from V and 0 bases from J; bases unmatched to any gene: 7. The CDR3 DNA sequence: TGTGCCAGCTCACCCCGACTAGCGGGAGCCAAAAACATTCAGTACTTC. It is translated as CASSPRLAGAKNIQYF.

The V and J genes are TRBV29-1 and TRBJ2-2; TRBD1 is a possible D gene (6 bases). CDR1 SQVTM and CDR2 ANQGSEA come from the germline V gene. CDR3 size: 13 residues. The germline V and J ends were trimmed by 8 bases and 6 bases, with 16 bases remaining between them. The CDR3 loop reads CSIRTVTPGELFF. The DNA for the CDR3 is TGCAGCATCCGGACAGTTACTCCCGGGGAGCTGTTTTTT.

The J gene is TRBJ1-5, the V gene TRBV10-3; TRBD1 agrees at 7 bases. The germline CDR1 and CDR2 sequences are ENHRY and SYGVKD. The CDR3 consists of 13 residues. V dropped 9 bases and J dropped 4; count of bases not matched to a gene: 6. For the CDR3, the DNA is TGTGCCATGGGGACAGAGGAGAATCAGCCCCAGCATTTT. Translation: CAMGTEENQPQHF.

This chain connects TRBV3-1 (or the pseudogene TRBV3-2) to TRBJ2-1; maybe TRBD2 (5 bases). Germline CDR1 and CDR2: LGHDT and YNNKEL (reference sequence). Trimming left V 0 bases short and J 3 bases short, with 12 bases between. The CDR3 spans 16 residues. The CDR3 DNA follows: TGTGCCAGCAGCCAAGATGACTACCCAAACTACAATGAGCAGTTCTTC. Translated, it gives CASSQDDYPNYNEQFF.

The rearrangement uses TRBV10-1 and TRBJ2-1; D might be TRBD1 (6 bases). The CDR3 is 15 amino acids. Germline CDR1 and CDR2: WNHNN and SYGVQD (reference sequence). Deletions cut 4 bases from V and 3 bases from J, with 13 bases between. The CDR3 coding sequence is TGCGCCAGCAGTGGAATAGAGGGGGTCTACAATGAGCAGTTCTTC. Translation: CASSGIEGVYNEQFF.

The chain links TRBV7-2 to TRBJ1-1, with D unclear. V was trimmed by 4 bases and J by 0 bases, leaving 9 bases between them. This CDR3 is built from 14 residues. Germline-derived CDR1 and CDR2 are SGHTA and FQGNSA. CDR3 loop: CASSSLNMNTEAFF. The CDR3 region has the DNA TGTGCCAGCAGCTCCCTCAACATGAACACTGAAGCTTTCTTT. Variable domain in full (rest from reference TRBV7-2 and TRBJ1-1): GAGVSQSPSNKVTEKGKDVELRCDPISGHTALYWYRQSLGQGLEFLIYFQGNSAPDKSGLPSDRFSAERTGGSVSTLTIQRTQQEDSAVYLCASSSLNMNTEAFFGQGTRLTVV.